What follows is one TCR delta chain and its context. TCRdb lists the protein of a much larger clone for this DNA, which differs at residue 11, so this is likely a read error; the protein given here is translated from the DNA itself. The data derive from a study of γδ T cells in repeated Plasmodium falciparum infection. V lost 0 bases and J 6 bases, leaving 16 bases between the germline ends. The CDR3 contains 15 residues. Germline CDR1 GEAIGNYY, CDR2 EKD. TCRdb re-identified clones in the multiplex PCR reads via CATT. The table has around 49,000 delta-chain clones, more than 1.5% seen once; the top ten hold approximately 25%. Flow sorting of PBMC yielded separate Vgamma9/Vdelta2+ and Vdelta2-negative gammadelta T cell populations for bulk repertoire analysis.

This sequence was found in a pool of human donors (malaria-infected and uninfected, not separated). Sequencing was performed on gamma-delta T cells from blood. The gene calls are TRDV2 and TRDJ1; a possible D gene is TRDD3 (5 bases). CDR3 in DNA: TGTGCCTGTGACACCGTGGTAACCAGGGGAAATAAACTCATCTTT. Translated, it gives CACDTVVTRGNKLIF.